Given below is one TCR beta chain in context. Its antigen remains unknown. The data are from a study of OX40 agonist ivuxolimab in advanced cancers. Study-level background: Patient treatment consisted of intravenous ivuxolimab administration every 2 weeks at 0.01 to 10 mg/kg. Patients were roughly 83% male with ages roughly 20 to 90, mean roughly 55.

Samples of blood were obtained at baseline, on cycle 4 day 1, and on cycle 7 day 1. The protocol was immunoSEQ multiplex PCR, while the TCRdb copy is restricted to in-frame clones and leaves out a portion. This table has around 19,000 clones, 75% to 80% appearing once. General observations from the study: Among the nonresponders, some also had low normalized T-cell clonal expansion.

This CDR3 is 15 amino acids long. Germline V gene data show CDR1 as LNHDA and CDR2 as SQIVND (reference sequence). The V gene lost 9 bases and the J gene lost 0 bases, with 15 bases spanning the gap. Source: CD4+ or CD8+ T cells sorted from blood, taken in a trial of the OX40 agonist ivuxolimab. The TCR comes from an adult with an advanced solid tumor such as melanoma, head and neck, liver or kidney cancer. This chain links TRBV19 with TRBJ1-3; D might be TRBD1 (6 bases). The CDR3 is CASRDRPYSGNTIYF. The DNA for the CDR3 is TGTGCCAGCAGAGACAGGCCCTACTCTGGAAACACCATATATTTT.